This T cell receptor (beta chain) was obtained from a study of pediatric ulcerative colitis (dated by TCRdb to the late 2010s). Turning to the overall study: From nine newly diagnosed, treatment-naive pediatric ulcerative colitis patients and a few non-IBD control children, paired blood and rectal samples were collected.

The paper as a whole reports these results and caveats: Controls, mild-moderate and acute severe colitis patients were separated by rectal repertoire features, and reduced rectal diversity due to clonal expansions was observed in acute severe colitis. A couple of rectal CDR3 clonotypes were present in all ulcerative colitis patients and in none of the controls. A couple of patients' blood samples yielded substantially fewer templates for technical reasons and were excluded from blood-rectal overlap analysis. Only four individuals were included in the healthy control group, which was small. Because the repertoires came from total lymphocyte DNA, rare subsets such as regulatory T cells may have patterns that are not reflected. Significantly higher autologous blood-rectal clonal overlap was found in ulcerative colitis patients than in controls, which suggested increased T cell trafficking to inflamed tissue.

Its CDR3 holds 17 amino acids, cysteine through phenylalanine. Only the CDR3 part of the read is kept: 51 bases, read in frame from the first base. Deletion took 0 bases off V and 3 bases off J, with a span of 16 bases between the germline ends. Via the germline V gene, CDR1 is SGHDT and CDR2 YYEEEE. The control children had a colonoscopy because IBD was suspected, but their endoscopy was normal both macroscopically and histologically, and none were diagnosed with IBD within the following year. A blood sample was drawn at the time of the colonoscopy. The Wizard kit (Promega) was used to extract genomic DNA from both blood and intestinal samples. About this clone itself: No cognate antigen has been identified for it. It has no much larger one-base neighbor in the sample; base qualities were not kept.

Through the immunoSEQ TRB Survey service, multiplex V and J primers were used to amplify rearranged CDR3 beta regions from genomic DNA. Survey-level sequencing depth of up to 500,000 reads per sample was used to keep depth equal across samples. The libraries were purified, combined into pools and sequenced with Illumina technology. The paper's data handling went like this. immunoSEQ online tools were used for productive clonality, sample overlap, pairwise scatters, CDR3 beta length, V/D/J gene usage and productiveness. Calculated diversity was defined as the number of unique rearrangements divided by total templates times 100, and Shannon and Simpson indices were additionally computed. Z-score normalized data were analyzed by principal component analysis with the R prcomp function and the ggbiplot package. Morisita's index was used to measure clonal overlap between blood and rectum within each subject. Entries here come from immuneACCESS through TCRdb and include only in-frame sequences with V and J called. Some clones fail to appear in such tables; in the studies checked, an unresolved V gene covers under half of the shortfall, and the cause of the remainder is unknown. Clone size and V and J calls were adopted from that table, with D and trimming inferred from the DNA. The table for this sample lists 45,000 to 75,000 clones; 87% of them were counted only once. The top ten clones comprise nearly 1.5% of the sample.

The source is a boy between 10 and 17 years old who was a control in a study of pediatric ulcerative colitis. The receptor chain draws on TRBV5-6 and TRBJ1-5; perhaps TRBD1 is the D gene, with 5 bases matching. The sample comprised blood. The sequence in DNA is TGTGCCAGCAGCTTGGCCGGGGGTGCGGGCAACAATCAGCCCCAGCATTTT. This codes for CASSLAGGAGNNQPQHF.